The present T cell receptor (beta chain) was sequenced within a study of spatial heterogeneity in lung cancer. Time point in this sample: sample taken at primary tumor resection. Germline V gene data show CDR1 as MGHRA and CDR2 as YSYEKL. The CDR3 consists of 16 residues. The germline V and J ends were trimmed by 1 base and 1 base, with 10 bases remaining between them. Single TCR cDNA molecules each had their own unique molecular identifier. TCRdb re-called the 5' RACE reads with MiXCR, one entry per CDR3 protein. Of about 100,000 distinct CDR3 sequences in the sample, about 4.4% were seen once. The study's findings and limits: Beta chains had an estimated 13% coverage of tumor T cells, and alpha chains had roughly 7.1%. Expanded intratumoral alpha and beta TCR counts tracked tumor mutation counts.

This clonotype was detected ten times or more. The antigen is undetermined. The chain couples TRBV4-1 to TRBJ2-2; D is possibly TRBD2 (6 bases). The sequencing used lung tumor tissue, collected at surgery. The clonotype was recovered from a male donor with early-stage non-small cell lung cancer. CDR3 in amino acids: CASSQAGRWNTGELFF. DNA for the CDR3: TGCGCCAGCAGCCAAGCGGGGAGGTGGAACACCGGGGAGCTGTTTTTT.